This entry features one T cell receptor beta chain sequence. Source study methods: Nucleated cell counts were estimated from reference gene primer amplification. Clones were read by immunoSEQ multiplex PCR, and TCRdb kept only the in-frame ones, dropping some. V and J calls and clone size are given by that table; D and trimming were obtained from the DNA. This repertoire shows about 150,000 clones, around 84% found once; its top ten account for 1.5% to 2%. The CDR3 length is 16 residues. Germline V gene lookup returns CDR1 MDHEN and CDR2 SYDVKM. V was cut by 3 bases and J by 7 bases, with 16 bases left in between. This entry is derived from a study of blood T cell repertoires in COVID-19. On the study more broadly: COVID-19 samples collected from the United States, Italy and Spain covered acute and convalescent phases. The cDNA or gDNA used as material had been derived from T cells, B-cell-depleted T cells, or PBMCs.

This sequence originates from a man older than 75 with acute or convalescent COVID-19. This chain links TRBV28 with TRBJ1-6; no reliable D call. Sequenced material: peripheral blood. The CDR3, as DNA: TGTGCCAGCAGTTTTCCAGAAGGGAGAGGAAATTCACCCCTCCACTTT. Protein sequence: CASSFPEGRGNSPLHF.